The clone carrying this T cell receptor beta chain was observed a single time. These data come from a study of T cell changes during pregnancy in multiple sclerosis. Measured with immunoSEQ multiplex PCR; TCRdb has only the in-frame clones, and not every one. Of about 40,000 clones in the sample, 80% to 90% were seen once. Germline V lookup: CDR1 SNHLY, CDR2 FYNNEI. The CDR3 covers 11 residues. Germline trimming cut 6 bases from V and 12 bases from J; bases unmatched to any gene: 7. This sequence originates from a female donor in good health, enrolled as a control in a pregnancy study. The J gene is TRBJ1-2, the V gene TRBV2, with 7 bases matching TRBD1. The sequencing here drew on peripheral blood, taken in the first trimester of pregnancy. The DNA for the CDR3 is TGTGCCAGCAGCGGGGACAGCCCCGACACCTTC. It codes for CASSGDSPDTF.